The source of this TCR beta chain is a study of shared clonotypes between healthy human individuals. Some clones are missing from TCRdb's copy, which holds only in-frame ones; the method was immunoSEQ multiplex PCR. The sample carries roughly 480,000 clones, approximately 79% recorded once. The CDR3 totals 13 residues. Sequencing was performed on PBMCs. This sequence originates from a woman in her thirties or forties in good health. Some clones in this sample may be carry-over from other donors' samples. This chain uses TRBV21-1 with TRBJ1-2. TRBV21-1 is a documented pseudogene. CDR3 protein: CASSKVRVYGYTF. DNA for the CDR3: TGTGCCAGCAGCAAAGTTCGGGTCTATGGCTACACCTTC.